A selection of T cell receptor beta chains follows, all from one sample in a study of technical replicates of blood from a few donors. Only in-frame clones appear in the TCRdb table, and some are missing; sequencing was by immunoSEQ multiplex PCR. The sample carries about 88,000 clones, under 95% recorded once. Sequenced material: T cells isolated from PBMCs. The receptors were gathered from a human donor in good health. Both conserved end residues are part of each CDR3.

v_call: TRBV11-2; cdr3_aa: CASSLALGGSRPFSYEQYF
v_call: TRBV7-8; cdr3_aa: CASSPGQLITEAFF
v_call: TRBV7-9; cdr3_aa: CASSLDLGGSTNEKLFF
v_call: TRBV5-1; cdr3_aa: CASSLSIGGVEEQFF
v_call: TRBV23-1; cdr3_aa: CASSRLVRSGNRSSNQPQHF
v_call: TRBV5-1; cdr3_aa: CASSLGLAGEKDTQYF
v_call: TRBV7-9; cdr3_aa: CASSPDRTEHGYTF
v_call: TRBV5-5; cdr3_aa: CATALGQGAYEQYF
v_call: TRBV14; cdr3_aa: CASSQTKKLDTGELFF
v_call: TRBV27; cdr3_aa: CASSLFGGMSSAKNIQYF
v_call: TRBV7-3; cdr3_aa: CASSFSGTSGYGEQFF
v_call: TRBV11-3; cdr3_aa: CASSPVRDSASEQYF
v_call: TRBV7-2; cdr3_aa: CASSLAIGGQGIGSARQPQHF
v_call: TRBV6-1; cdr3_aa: CASSVEGENNNQPQHF
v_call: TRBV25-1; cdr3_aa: CASSPTDGTSHGYTF
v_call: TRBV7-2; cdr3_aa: CASRRGLADSYEQYF
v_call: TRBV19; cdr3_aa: CASIRGAGQAEHQPQHF
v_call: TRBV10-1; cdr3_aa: CASSEPAGGKDTQYF
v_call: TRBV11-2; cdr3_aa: CASSLGDNLNRYGYTF
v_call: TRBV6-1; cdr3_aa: CASNAFGYEQYF
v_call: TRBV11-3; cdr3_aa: CASSPYGGRNTGELFF
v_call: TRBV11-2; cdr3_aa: CASSRDNYNEQFF
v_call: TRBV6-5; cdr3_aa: CASSGAGRQETQYF
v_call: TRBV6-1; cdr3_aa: CASSDFSLYEQYF
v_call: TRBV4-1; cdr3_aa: CASSQAGTGLYEQYF
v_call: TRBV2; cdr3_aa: CASSERRSSPGTQYF
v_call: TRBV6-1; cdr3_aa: CASSGTGTDTQYF